One and the same sample provided the 3 T cell receptor beta chains below, sequenced in a study of monozygotic twins with cystic fibrosis. Method: immunoSEQ multiplex PCR; TCRdb's copy keeps in-frame clones and lacks some. Of under 30,000 clones in the sample, 90% were seen once. Sequencing used blood. These receptors all stem from a girl aged 2-10 years with cystic fibrosis.

The gene calls are TRBV6-1 and TRBJ2-7; 7 nucleotides line up with TRBD1. CDR1 MNHNS and CDR2 SASEGT come from the germline V gene. The V gene end was trimmed by 4 bases and the J gene end by 5 bases; junction bases not matched to a gene: 2. The CDR3 length is 12 residues. CDR3 nucleotides: TGTGCCAGCAGTGTAACAGGGGACGAGCAGTACTTC. It codes for CASSVTGDEQYF.

This chain joins TRBV18 and TRBJ2-1, with 12 bases identical to TRBD2. Unmatched junction bases numbered 4, after V lost 4 bases and J lost 0 bases. Germline-derived CDR1 and CDR2 are KGHSH and LQKENI. The CDR3 extends over 17 amino acids. The CDR3 nucleotides read TGTGCCAGCTCACTAACGACTAGCGGGAGCTCCTACAATGAGCAGTTCTTC. It codes for CASSLTTSGSSYNEQFF.

The chain combines TRBV27 with TRBJ1-6, with D possibly TRBD1 on 5 matching bases. The CDR3 has 15 amino acids. V was pared by 6 bases and J by 7 bases, with 16 bases between. Germline loops: CDR1 MNHEY, CDR2 SMNVEV (reference sequence). The DNA for the CDR3 is TGTGCCAGCAGCCAACAGGTCACGGGAAATTCACCCCTCCACTTT. This codes for CASSQQVTGNSPLHF.